Below are 10 T cell receptor beta chains sequenced from a single sample in a study of blood T cell repertoires in COVID-19. Measured with immunoSEQ multiplex PCR; TCRdb has only the in-frame clones, and not every one. Among about 140,000 clones, approximately 88% were seen once, and the ten largest hold around 1.7%. Sequencing input: peripheral blood. These receptors all stem from a woman aged 45-65 years with acute or convalescent COVID-19.

This rearrangement joins TRBV2 to TRBJ1-2; the D gene is possibly TRBD1 (5 bases). Trimming removed 8 bases from V and 5 bases from J, with 15 bases in between. The CDR3 has 13 residues. Germline V lookup: CDR1 SNHLY, CDR2 FYNNEI. The CDR3 sequence is CASLRGGDYGYTF. CDR3 nucleotide sequence: TGTGCCAGCTTACGGGGGGGTGATTATGGCTACACCTTC.

The chain links TRBV27 to TRBJ2-5; 9 bases agree with TRBD2. V was pared by 5 bases and J by 1 base, with 2 bases of the junction left unmatched. The CDR3 spans 14 residues. Germline V lookup: CDR1 MNHEY, CDR2 SMNVEV (reference sequence). This CDR3 is CASSRLAAQETQYF. The CDR3 DNA sequence: TGTGCCAGCAGTAGACTAGCGGCCCAAGAGACCCAGTACTTC.

This chain links TRBV6-5 with TRBJ1-5; 8 bases agree with TRBD1. This CDR3 is 13 amino acids long. After removal of 7 bases from V and 7 bases from J, the junction contained 6 bases not matched to a gene. Germline V CDR1 and CDR2: MNHEY, SVGAGI. CDR3 amino acids: CASTGTGQQPQHF. The CDR3 region has the DNA TGTGCCAGCACAGGGACAGGTCAACAGCCCCAGCATTTT.

This clone was seen a few times. The chain recombines TRBV20-1 with TRBJ1-2; D is possibly TRBD1 (6 bases). The CDR3 is 13 residues long. Trimming removed 6 bases at V and 2 bases at J, with 13 bases between. Germline CDR1 and CDR2: DFQATT and SNEGSKA (reference sequence). CDR3 sequence: CSASTGINYGYTF. CDR3 bases: TGCAGTGCCAGTACAGGGATAAACTATGGCTACACCTTC.

The chain combines TRBV3-1 (or the pseudogene TRBV3-2) with TRBJ2-2; tentatively, D is TRBD1 (6 bases). V shed 0 bases and J shed 0 bases, with 8 bases lying between them. CDR3 length: 16 residues. Germline loops: CDR1 LGHDT, CDR2 YNNKEL (reference sequence). The CDR3 is CASSQDQGTNTGELFF. CDR3 sequence (DNA): TGTGCCAGCAGCCAAGATCAGGGGACGAACACCGGGGAGCTGTTTTTT.

This clone was found a few times. The chain is built from TRBV3-1 (or the pseudogene TRBV3-2) and TRBJ1-3, with D perhaps matching TRBD1 (6 bases). V was shortened by 4 bases and J by 0 bases, with 13 bases between the two germline ends. The CDR3 contains 16 residues. Germline loops: CDR1 LGHDT, CDR2 YNNKEL (reference sequence). The CDR3 region is CASSLRGGSSGNTIYF. The CDR3 DNA reads TGTGCCAGCAGCCTTAGGGGGGGGAGCTCTGGAAACACCATATATTTT.

The rearrangement joins TRBV6-1 to TRBJ1-2; 7 bases are shared with TRBD1. V was clipped by 3 bases and J by 8 bases; unmatched bases: 3. In germline, CDR1 is MNHNS, CDR2 SASEGT. There are 12 residues in the CDR3. The chain's CDR3 is CASSDGTVGYTF. The DNA of the CDR3 is TGTGCCAGCAGTGACGGGACAGTCGGCTACACCTTC.

The CDR3, as DNA: TGTGCCAGCAGTTTGAGGGATTCGAACACTGAAGCTTTCTTT. It yields the protein CASSLRDSNTEAFF. The J gene is TRBJ1-1, the V gene TRBV27; no definite D call. With 3 bases removed from V and 1 base from J, the gap between germline ends came to 9 bases. The CDR3 consists of 14 residues. Germline V CDR1 and CDR2: MNHEY, SMNVEV (reference sequence).

As for this clone: An end of the junction does not agree with germline; a read error may underlie this. The rearrangement uses TRBV7-7 and TRBJ2-5; 8 positions match TRBD1. CDR1 SSHAT and CDR2 FNYEAQ come from the germline V gene (reference sequence). The CDR3 length is 14 residues. The CDR3 here is CASSPTDRGQTQYF. The DNA of the CDR3 is TGTGCTAGCAGCCCAACAGACAGGGGTCAGACCCAGTACTTC. Full variable domain (missing parts from reference TRBV7-7 and TRBJ2-5): GAGVSQSPRYKVTKRGQDVTLRCDPISSHATLYWYQQALGQGPEFLTYFNYEAQPDKSGLPSDRFSAERPEGSISTLTIQRTEQRDSAMYRCASSPTDRGQTQYFGPGTRLLVL.

The chain links TRBV3-1 (or the pseudogene TRBV3-2) to TRBJ1-3, with 8 nucleotides matching TRBD1. The CDR3 covers 15 residues. V lost 4 bases, J lost 8 bases, and 10 bases stayed unmatched. Germline V CDR1 and CDR2: LGHDT, YNNKEL (reference sequence). CDR3 sequence reads: CASSPRGRGGDTIYF. CDR3 sequence (DNA): TGTGCCAGCAGCCCCAGGGGGCGCGGAGGAGACACCATATATTTT.